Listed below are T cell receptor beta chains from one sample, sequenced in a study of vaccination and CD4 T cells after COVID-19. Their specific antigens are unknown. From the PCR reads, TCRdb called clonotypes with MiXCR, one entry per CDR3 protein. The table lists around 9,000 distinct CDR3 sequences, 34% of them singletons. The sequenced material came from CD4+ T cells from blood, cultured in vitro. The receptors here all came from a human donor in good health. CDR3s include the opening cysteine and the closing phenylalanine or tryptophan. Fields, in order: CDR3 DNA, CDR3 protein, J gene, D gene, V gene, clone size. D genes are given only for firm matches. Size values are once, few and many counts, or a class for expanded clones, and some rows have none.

TGTGCCAGCAGTTACCGGACCAGGGGGGAGACTGAAGCTTTCTTT | CASSYRTRGETEAFF | TRBJ1-1 | TRBD1 | TRBV6-5 | .
TGCAGTGCTAGATACGGTCGGGGGGGCTACACCTTC | CSARYGRGGYTF | TRBJ1-2 | . | TRBV20-1 | .
TGTGCCAGCATCCTGGGTCGTACGGGTTCACCCCTCCACTTT | CASILGRTGSPLHF | TRBJ1-6 | . | TRBV6-1 | few
TGCAGTGCTAGAGTACTAGCGGGGGGGCTTTCGACTTACAATGAGCAGTTCTTC | CSARVLAGGLSTYNEQFF | TRBJ2-1 | TRBD2 | TRBV20-1 | few
TGTGCCAGCACCTCAGGGGGGACAAACAATCAGCCCCAGCATTTT | CASTSGGTNNQPQHF | TRBJ1-5 | TRBD1 | TRBV6-1 | .
TGTGCCAGCACCCCCTCTCGCAATCAGCCCCAGCATTTT | CASTPSRNQPQHF | TRBJ1-5 | . | TRBV6-1 | few
TGTGCCAGCAGGTACAGGGGCTTCACTGAAGCTTTCTTT | CASRYRGFTEAFF | TRBJ1-1 | TRBD1 | TRBV7-2 | few
TGTGCCAGCACTATCGGTTCGGGGGAGCAGTACTTC | CASTIGSGEQYF | TRBJ2-7 | . | TRBV7-9 | .
TGTGCCAGCAGCCCCGGGACAGGGGCCAGGCGGACTGAAGCTTTCTTT | CASSPGTGARRTEAFF | TRBJ1-1 | TRBD1 | TRBV7-3 | few
TGTGCCAGCATGGGGGTAGAGACCCAGTACTTC | CASMGVETQYF | TRBJ2-5 | . | TRBV2 | few
TGTGCCAGTTCTCCGGGACAGGGTGTTTTTAGCTACACCTTC | CASSPGQGVFSYTF | TRBJ1-2 | TRBD1 | TRBV27 | few
TGTGCCAGCAGCCCACCGGACCCGACACAGCCCCAGCATTTT | CASSPPDPTQPQHF | TRBJ1-5 | . | TRBV27 | large
TGTGCCAGCAGTTTCGGACAGGGAGGAACCTATGGCTACACCTTC | CASSFGQGGTYGYTF | TRBJ1-2 | TRBD1 | TRBV12-3/TRBV12-4 | .
TGTGCCAGCAGCTTAGGGTTGGATTTGGAGACCCAGTACTTC | CASSLGLDLETQYF | TRBJ2-5 | . | TRBV7-9 | .
TGTGCCAGCAGCTTATCGACTGGAGGGCAAGAGACCCAGTACTTC | CASSLSTGGQETQYF | TRBJ2-5 | . | TRBV11-2 | .
TGCGCCAGCAGCCAACCTGGGGGCTTGGGTAACTCTGAAGCTTTCTTT | CASSQPGGLGNSEAFF | TRBJ1-1 | . | TRBV5-1 | .
TGTGCCAGCAGCTTAGATCAAGACAGGCCCTACACCTTC | CASSLDQDRPYTF | TRBJ1-2 | . | TRBV11-2 | few
TGTGCCTGGAGTCCGGCCACCGGCTACACCTTC | CAWSPATGYTF | TRBJ1-2 | . | TRBV30 | few
TGTGCCAGCGCACCATCAATCGGGGGGAGCTATGGCTACACCTTC | CASAPSIGGSYGYTF | TRBJ1-2 | . | TRBV6-1 | few
TGCAGTGCTAGCGTCAGGGGGAATTCACCCCTCCACTTT | CSASVRGNSPLHF | TRBJ1-6 | TRBD1 | TRBV20-1 | few
TGTGCCAGCAGCCCAGGGGTTCCGGGCACTGAAGCTTTCTTT | CASSPGVPGTEAFF | TRBJ1-1 | . | TRBV6-1 | few
TGTGCCAGCAGTGATCAACCTTCCTCCTGGGCGAACACCGGGGAGCTGTTTTTT | CASSDQPSSWANTGELFF | TRBJ2-2 | . | TRBV6-1 | few
TGTGCCAGCAGCTTACTCGGGGACACTGAAGCTTTCTTT | CASSLLGDTEAFF | TRBJ1-1 | . | TRBV7-9 | medium-sized
TGTGCCAGCAGCCCCCTTCAGGGGGATCAGCCCCAGCATTTT | CASSPLQGDQPQHF | TRBJ1-5 | TRBD1 | TRBV11-3 | few
TGTGCCAGCAGCTTTGTCGCCGGCTCCTACGAGCAGTACTTC | CASSFVAGSYEQYF | TRBJ2-7 | . | TRBV7-9 | .
TGCAGTGCTACGCCAGATTATCTCGGCCACTCCGGCTACACCTTC | CSATPDYLGHSGYTF | TRBJ1-2 | . | TRBV20-1 | .
TGCAGTGCTAGAGGGACCTCCGACTACGAGCAGTACTTC | CSARGTSDYEQYF | TRBJ2-7 | . | TRBV20-1 | .
TGTGCCAGCAGTGAAGCGGTCTCAGGGAACACTGAAGCTTTCTTT | CASSEAVSGNTEAFF | TRBJ1-1 | . | TRBV2 | medium-sized
TGTGCCATCAAGTACATGAACACTGAAGCTTTCTTT | CAIKYMNTEAFF | TRBJ1-1 | . | TRBV6-1 | .
TGCAGTGCTAGAGTCCCAGGGACGCAGGGCTACACCTTC | CSARVPGTQGYTF | TRBJ1-2 | . | TRBV20-1 | few
TGCAGTGCTCTGTGGGGGCGGGAGAGTATGTATTTT | CSALWGRESMYF | TRBJ2-3 | . | TRBV20-1 | .
TGCAGTGCCCCAGGGGGGAGTCCGGGGTCCAATTCACCCCTCCACTTT | CSAPGGSPGSNSPLHF | TRBJ1-6 | TRBD1 | TRBV20-1 | medium-sized
TGTGCCAGCAGTCAAGACGGAGGTGAGCAGTTCTTC | CASSQDGGEQFF | TRBJ2-1 | . | TRBV6-1 | .